This TCR beta chain was recorded in a study of beta chain features in type 1 diabetes (dated by TCRdb to between 2018 and 2020). With respect to the entire study: Patients and healthy donors did not differ in mean age, gender distribution, total cell number or subset yield. A total of roughly 98,000,000 sorted cells were examined across all samples, and RNA yield correlated strongly with the number of cells per subset. The study compared TCRB repertoires of sorted circulating CD4+ T cell subsets between recently diagnosed type 1 diabetes patients and matched healthy donors. Naive and central memory subsets were obtained from all 28 donors, but regulatory and stem cell-like memory subsets were isolated from only 8 patients and 8 healthy donors. General study outcomes and caveats: A moderate but significant shortening of TCRB CDR3 length was observed in type 1 diabetes patients in all four CD4+ subsets. Because the HLA sub-analyses included only small numbers of individuals, any influence of HLA type on TCRB rearrangement was left unresolved. Because cDNA was sequenced instead of genomic DNA, highly expressing activated cells could be over-represented, though the groups showed no difference in activation or CD3 levels. Shorter templates might have been favored by PCR, but patient and control samples were amplified and corrected together, so both groups would have been affected equally by any skew. Naive, central memory and regulatory TCRB repertoires appeared to be more similar among patients than among healthy donors. At VDJ recombination sites, patients with type 1 diabetes made fewer insertions and deleted more nucleotides, a pattern implying thymic rearrangement abnormalities.

The CDR3, from cysteine to phenylalanine, totals 14 residues. Solely the CDR3 DNA is kept, with 42 bases framed from the first base. From V the trimming removes 4 bases and from J it removes 0 bases, while the gene matches leave 2 bases of the junction unaccounted for. The germline V gene provides CDR1 SGDLS and CDR2 YYNGEE. All of the isolated RNA was reverse transcribed with the High Capacity cDNA Reverse Transcription Kit, so expressed TCRB transcripts were sequenced. Deep immunoSEQ sequencing was applied to naive, central memory and regulatory T cell samples, giving an average of roughly 3.5 million total reads per sample. After sorted cells were lysed in RLT buffer, RNA was extracted with DNase-treated RNeasy Micro or Mini kits, with the choice depending on cell number. Each cell subset was processed separately to prevent cross-contamination, with patient and healthy donor samples processed together. Using the immunoSEQ multiplex PCR, TCRB sequences were amplified from cDNA into 87-bp fragments spanning the CDR3 region. Amplicons were sequenced on the Illumina HiSeq platform. From the authors' description of their analysis: Synthetic template baselines were used to correct PCR bias computationally, reads within Hamming distance 2 were collapsed, and singletons that could not be merged were discarded. Reads were aligned to IMGT to assign V, D and J genes, CDR3 length, and insertions or deletions at six rearrangement sites. Within each subset, clonotype counts were normalized to sorted cell number, after which true diversity and Gini coefficients were computed with the tcR R package. The overlap coefficient, calculated on TCRB nucleotide sequences, was used to quantify repertoire sharing. Out-of-frame TCRB sequences from naive cells were analyzed as a proxy for the pre-selection repertoire. Entries here come from immuneACCESS through TCRdb and include only in-frame sequences with V and J called. Some clones fail to appear in such tables; in the studies checked, an unresolved V gene covers under half of the shortfall, and the cause of the remainder is unknown. From that table come the V and J calls and clone size; the DNA was used to work out D and trimming. For this sample there are about 230,000 clones; about 10% appear just once. Around 0.037% of the sample lies in the top ten.

A single peripheral blood draw of approximately 0.11 L on average was collected from each donor into heparinised tubes. Using a panel that included CD45RO, CCR7, CD25, CD127, CD95 and CD27, naive, central memory, regulatory and stem cell-like memory CD4+ T cells were sorted on a BD FACSAria II. All sorted populations exceeded 98% purity. Right away, PBMCs were isolated by Lymphoprep density gradient centrifugation and were stained directly, with no culture step. To minimize batch effects, samples were stained and sorted in pairs, one healthy donor with one patient per experiment. This clone was counted only a few times. What antigen it recognizes has not been identified. No base quality information exists; no much larger clone differs at one position.

The chain is encoded by TRBV9 joined to TRBJ2-3; the junction holds 7 bases that match TRBD2. This TCR was sampled from a woman in her late teens or twenties in good health. The sample was naive CD4+ T cells from blood. According to the study, the label for this sample's cell subset or site signals: true naive CD4+ T cells. The DNA is TGTGCCAGCAGCCTCGGGGGGAGCACAGATACGCAGTATTTT. It is translated as CASSLGGSTDTQYF.